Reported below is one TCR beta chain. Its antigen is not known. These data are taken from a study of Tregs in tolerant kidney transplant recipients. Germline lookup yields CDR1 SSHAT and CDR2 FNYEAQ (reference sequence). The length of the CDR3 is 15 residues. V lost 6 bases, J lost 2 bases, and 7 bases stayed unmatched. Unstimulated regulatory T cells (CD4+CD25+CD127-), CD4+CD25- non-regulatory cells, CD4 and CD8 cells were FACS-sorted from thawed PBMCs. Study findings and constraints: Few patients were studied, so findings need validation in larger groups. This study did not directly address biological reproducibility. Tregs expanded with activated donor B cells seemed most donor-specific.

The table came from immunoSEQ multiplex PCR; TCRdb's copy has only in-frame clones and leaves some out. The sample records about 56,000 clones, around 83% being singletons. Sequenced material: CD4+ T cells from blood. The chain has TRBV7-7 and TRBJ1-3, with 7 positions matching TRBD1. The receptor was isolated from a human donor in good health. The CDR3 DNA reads TGTGCCAGCAGTCCCGGGACAGACACTGGAAACACCATATATTTT. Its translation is CASSPGTDTGNTIYF.